This T cell receptor beta chain is drawn from a study of T cells in Graves' hyperthyroidism and ophthalmopathy. Broader study findings: The model forecast ophthalmopathy, anticipating it by a median roughly 6.3 months before onset. A model using 13 V-J features told ophthalmopathy apart from stable hyperthyroidism. Also found in blood were most expanded thyroid clonotypes above 0.001.

RNA transcripts served as the template for amplifying TCR beta CDR3 regions. Initially, a first-round RT-PCR of the TCR CDR3 employed the HTBI primer set. TCRdb re-analysed the multiplex PCR reads in MiXCR, keeping a single row per CDR3 protein. The table lists hundreds of thousands of distinct CDR3 sequences, 45% of them singletons. Exclusion followed for patients with uncontrolled infection, other autoimmune disease, pregnancy or lactation. CDR1 is LNHDA and CDR2 is SQIVND in the germline V gene (reference sequence). The CDR3 is 14 residues long. The junction had 6 bases not matched to a gene; V was cut back by 3 bases and J by 5 bases. This clonotype was counted only a few times. Its antigen remains unknown.

Source material: peripheral blood or thyroid tissue (not recorded which). The source of this sequence is an adult man with Graves' disease, either hyperthyroidism or ophthalmopathy (not recorded which). The chain has TRBV19 and TRBJ2-5; 7 bases agree with TRBD2. CDR3 protein: CASSIVGGTETQYF. In DNA form, the CDR3 reads TGTGCCAGTAGTATTGTCGGGGGGACGGAGACCCAGTACTTC.